These T cell receptor beta chains were read from a single sample in a study of neoadjuvant anti-PD-1 for oral cavity cancer. The assay was immunoSEQ multiplex PCR, and TCRdb's table has in-frame clones only and misses some. Of about 24,000 clones listed, around a quarter were seen once; the top ten hold roughly 16%. The material was tumor tissue, obtained after nivolumab (anti-PD-1) treatment. These receptors were collected from a person aged 35 to 85 with oral cavity squamous cell carcinoma. The CDR3 runs from the conserved cysteine through the conserved F or W. D genes are given only for firm matches. The size entry is marked missing in some rows and otherwise reads once, few, many or a size class.

len	j_gene	d_gene	v_gene	abundance	CDR3nt	CDR3aa
15	TRBJ1-5	NA	TRBV4-1	NA	TGCGCCAGCAGCCAACGGGGGGTCGGCAATCAGCCCCAGCATTTT	CASSQRGVGNQPQHF
15	TRBJ2-1	TRBD1	TRBV18	once	TGTGCCAGCTCACCACCACGACAGGGGATATGGGAGCAGTTCTTC	CASSPPRQGIWEQFF
14	TRBJ1-2	NA	TRBV4-2	NA	TGTGCCAGCAGCCTAGATGCAGCTAACTATGGCTACACCTTC	CASSLDAANYGYTF
17	TRBJ1-5	NA	TRBV21-1	few	TGTGCCAGCAGCAAAAAGAGACAGGACGGCAGCAATCAGCCCCAGCATTTT	CASSKKRQDGSNQPQHF
17	TRBJ2-1	TRBD2	TRBV30	NA	TGTGCCTGGAGGGCCGGGACTAGCGGTAGCTCCTACAATGAGCAGTTCTTC	CAWRAGTSGSSYNEQFF
12	TRBJ2-2	NA	TRBV9	NA	TGTGCCAGCAGCGTAGGGGGCGGGGAGCTGTTTTTT	CASSVGGGELFF
15	TRBJ2-3	TRBD1	TRBV5-1	NA	TGCGCCAGCAGCACGGGACAGGAAGGGGCAGATACGCAGTATTTT	CASSTGQEGADTQYF
12	TRBJ1-3	NA	TRBV6-5	NA	TGTGCCACCAGGGAGGGGACCTCGCGCATATATTTT	CATREGTSRIYF
12	TRBJ2-7	NA	TRBV30	NA	TGTGCCTGGAAGGTGGGGATAGTCGAGCAGTACTTC	CAWKVGIVEQYF
15	TRBJ2-5	TRBD2	TRBV11-2	NA	TGTGCCAGCAGCCGACCGCGGGGGGGGCCGGAGACCCAGTACTTC	CASSRPRGGPETQYF
15	TRBJ2-4	NA	TRBV7-2	NA	TGTGCCAGCAGCTGGGGAGTCCTAGCCAAAAACATTCAGTACTTC	CASSWGVLAKNIQYF
14	TRBJ2-1	NA	TRBV4-2	NA	TGTGCCAGCAGCCAAGAAGTTGGTATCAATGAGCAGTTCTTC	CASSQEVGINEQFF
13	TRBJ2-7	NA	TRBV7-3	NA	TGTGCCAGCAGCCCTCAACAGGAGAGCGAGCAGTACTTC	CASSPQQESEQYF
15	TRBJ2-1	NA	TRBV9	NA	TGTGCCAGCAGCGTAGGACCGATGGGGTTGGGAGAGCAGTTCTTC	CASSVGPMGLGEQFF
15	TRBJ2-3	NA	TRBV5-1	many	TGCGCCAGCAGCTTGAAACAGGCGCGCACAGATACGCAGTATTTT	CASSLKQARTDTQYF
13	TRBJ2-1	TRBD1	TRBV15	once	TGTGCCACCAGCAGGGTCACAGGGGATGAGCAGTTCTTC	CATSRVTGDEQFF
15	TRBJ1-6	TRBD1	TRBV6-5	NA	TGTGCCAGCAGGTGGGGACAGACCCATAATTCACCCCTCCACTTT	CASRWGQTHNSPLHF
16	TRBJ1-1	NA	TRBV5-1	many	TGCGCCAGCAGCTTGGTGGGTCAGGGATGGAGCACTGAAGCTTTCTTT	CASSLVGQGWSTEAFF
15	TRBJ1-4	TRBD1	TRBV5-4	few	TGTGCCAGCAGCTACCGGGACAGGGGCAACGAAAAACTGTTTTTT	CASSYRDRGNEKLFF
15	TRBJ1-1	NA	TRBV28	few	TGTGCCAGCAGTGCGGCCGGGACATTGGGAACTGAAGCTTTCTTT	CASSAAGTLGTEAFF
15	TRBJ2-7	TRBD2	TRBV19	few	TGTGCCAGTAGTATAGAAGGTAGCGGGAGAGATGAGCAGTACTTC	CASSIEGSGRDEQYF
16	TRBJ2-1	TRBD1	TRBV19	few	TGTGCCAGTAGTAGAACAGGGGTTAGCTCCTACAATGAGCAGTTCTTC	CASSRTGVSSYNEQFF
18	TRBJ1-1	NA	TRBV9	NA	TGTGCCAGCAGCGTACATAATCCCTTTCGGCAGTCAAGCGCTGAAGCTTTCTTT	CASSVHNPFRQSSAEAFF
12	TRBJ1-2	NA	TRBV6-1	NA	TGTGCCAGCGGTGGATATGGCTATGGCTACACCTTC	CASGGYGYGYTF
15	TRBJ2-7	NA	TRBV28	NA	TGTGCCAGCAGCAAGCACCCCGGGACCCTCTACGAGCAGTACTTC	CASSKHPGTLYEQYF
15	TRBJ2-5	NA	TRBV18	few	TGTGCCAGCTCACCCCTCTCCGGGGGAAAAGAGACCCAGTACTTC	CASSPLSGGKETQYF
16	TRBJ2-1	TRBD1	TRBV5-1	NA	TGCGCCAGCAGCTTGGCGGGGACAGGGGGCCACAATGAGCAGTTCTTC	CASSLAGTGGHNEQFF
16	TRBJ2-1	TRBD2	TRBV9	NA	TGTGCCAGCAGCGTGGGGGGAGGGAGCTCAAACAATGAGCAGTTCTTC	CASSVGGGSSNNEQFF
13	TRBJ2-2	NA	TRBV9	NA	TGTGCCAGCAGCGTAGCGGGATCCGGGGAGCTGTTTTTT	CASSVAGSGELFF
14	TRBJ1-1	NA	TRBV6-1	few	TGTGCCAGCCTGTACAGCAGGGAGAACACTGAAGCTTTCTTT	CASLYSRENTEAFF
14	TRBJ2-6	NA	TRBV6-6	NA	TGTGCCAGCAGTACAGGGACCGGGGCCAACGTCCTGACTTTC	CASSTGTGANVLTF
16	TRBJ2-1	NA	TRBV5-1	NA	TGCGCCAGCAGCTTGGTAGGGGGGACCTCCTACAATGAGCAGTTCTTC	CASSLVGGTSYNEQFF
13	TRBJ1-4	NA	TRBV5-6	NA	TGTGCCAGCAGCTTGGTTCGCCAAGGAAGACTGTTTTTT	CASSLVRQGRLFF
16	TRBJ1-6	TRBD1	TRBV9	few	TGTGCCAGCAGCGTAGCCCCGACAGGGCATAATTCACCCCTCCACTTT	CASSVAPTGHNSPLHF
14	TRBJ2-2	NA	TRBV11-3	NA	TGTGCCAGCAAGGGGGAAGCGAACACCGGGGAGCTGTTTTTT	CASKGEANTGELFF
13	TRBJ1-2	NA	TRBV28	NA	TGTGCCAGCAGTTTCGTGGTCGTCTCTGGCTACACCTTC	CASSFVVVSGYTF
13	TRBJ1-2	NA	TRBV28	NA	TGTGCCAGCAGTTTAGTTCGGAGCTATGGCTACACCTTC	CASSLVRSYGYTF
15	TRBJ2-5	NA	TRBV5-1	NA	TGCGCCAGCAGCTTGACGACGACAGCTCGAGAGACCCAGTACTTC	CASSLTTTARETQYF
13	TRBJ2-7	NA	TRBV6-6	NA	TGTGCCAGCAGTTACTCGGCGGGGTACGAGCAGTACTTC	CASSYSAGYEQYF
16	TRBJ2-7	TRBD2	TRBV28	NA	TGTGCCAGCAGTCCGCCGGGGGGGGGTAGCCGATACGAGCAGTACTTC	CASSPPGGGSRYEQYF
16	TRBJ2-1	TRBD2	TRBV30	NA	TGTGCCTGGAGCACCATTAGCGGGAGGATCTACAATGAGCAGTTCTTC	CAWSTISGRIYNEQFF
15	TRBJ2-2	NA	TRBV19	few	TGTGCCAGTAAGGGAGGCAATACCGGCACCGGGGAGCTGTTTTTT	CASKGGNTGTGELFF
14	TRBJ2-7	TRBD2	TRBV6-5	few	TGTGCCAGCAGAGCGGGACTCAGCTCCTACGAGCAGTACTTC	CASRAGLSSYEQYF
15	TRBJ1-1	TRBD1	TRBV30	once	TGTGCCTGGAGTGTATCTCTGGACAGGTTGCCTGAAGCTTTCTTT	CAWSVSLDRLPEAFF
17	TRBJ2-1	TRBD1	TRBV30	NA	TGTGCCTGGAGTGGATCGAGCGGGACAGGGCTATACAATGAGCAGTTCTTC	CAWSGSSGTGLYNEQFF
17	TRBJ2-6	TRBD2	TRBV9	NA	TGTGCCAGCAGCGTTTCGACTAGCGGCTCTGGGGCCAACGTCCTGACTTTC	CASSVSTSGSGANVLTF
16	TRBJ1-3	TRBD1	TRBV9	NA	TGTGCCAGCAGCACAGAAACGGACAGGGCTGGAAACACCATATATTTT	CASSTETDRAGNTIYF
16	TRBJ2-1	TRBD2	TRBV7-8	NA	TGTGCCAGCAGGCCCGGGCGGGGGGGCCGGTACAATGAGCAGTTCTTC	CASRPGRGGRYNEQFF
14	TRBJ2-1	TRBD2	TRBV9	NA	TGTGCCAGCAGCCCCCGCGGGAGCGACAATGAGCAGTTCTTC	CASSPRGSDNEQFF
13	TRBJ1-1	NA	TRBV5-1	few	TGCGCCAGCAGCTTTAGCCGGGACACTGAAGCTTTCTTT	CASSFSRDTEAFF
13	TRBJ2-1	NA	TRBV6-1	few	TGTGCCAGCAGAGCACTCGGGTACAATGAGCAGTTCTTC	CASRALGYNEQFF
16	TRBJ2-7	TRBD1	TRBV27	NA	TGTGCCAGCAGTTTATTTGGACAGGGGGCCACCTACGAGCAGTACTTC	CASSLFGQGATYEQYF
18	TRBJ2-1	TRBD1	TRBV5-6	few	TGTGCCAGCAGCTTAGGACAGGGAATGTCAGCCTCCTACAATGAGCAGTTCTTC	CASSLGQGMSASYNEQFF
12	TRBJ2-3	NA	TRBV11-2	NA	TGTGCCAGCAGCTTGGAGCGGACTACGCAGTATTTT	CASSLERTTQYF
12	TRBJ1-2	NA	TRBV6-6	NA	TGTGCCAGCAGTCAAACTAACTATGGCTACACCTTC	CASSQTNYGYTF
16	TRBJ2-7	NA	TRBV4-2	NA	TGTGCCAGCAGCCAAGATCGGATGAACGCCGCCTACGAGCAGTACTTC	CASSQDRMNAAYEQYF
13	TRBJ1-2	NA	TRBV5-4	NA	TGTGCCAGCAGCACCGAGACAGTTGGTGGCTACACCTTC	CASSTETVGGYTF
12	TRBJ2-5	NA	TRBV15	few	TGTGCCACCAGCCGGGGCAATGGGGCCCAGTACTTC	CATSRGNGAQYF
16	TRBJ1-2	NA	TRBV5-4	NA	TGTGCCAGCAGCCCTACGAGTGGACAGTCCAGGTTTGGCTACACCTTC	CASSPTSGQSRFGYTF
18	TRBJ2-3	TRBD2	TRBV7-9	NA	TGTGCCAGCAGCCCGTCTAGCGGGAGGGCCTTTGGCACAGATACGCAGTATTTT	CASSPSSGRAFGTDTQYF